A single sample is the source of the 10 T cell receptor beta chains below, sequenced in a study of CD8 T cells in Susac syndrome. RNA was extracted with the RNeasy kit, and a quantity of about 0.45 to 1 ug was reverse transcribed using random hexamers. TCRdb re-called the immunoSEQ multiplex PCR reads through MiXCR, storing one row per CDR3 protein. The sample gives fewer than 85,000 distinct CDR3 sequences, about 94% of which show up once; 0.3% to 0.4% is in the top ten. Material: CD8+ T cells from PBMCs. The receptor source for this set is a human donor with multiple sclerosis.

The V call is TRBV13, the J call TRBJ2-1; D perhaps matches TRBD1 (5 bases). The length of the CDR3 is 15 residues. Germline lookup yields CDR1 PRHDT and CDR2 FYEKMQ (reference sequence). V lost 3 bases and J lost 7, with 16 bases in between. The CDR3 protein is CASSFRVGPENEQFF. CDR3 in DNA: TGTGCCAGCAGCTTCAGAGTGGGGCCGGAGAATGAGCAGTTCTTC. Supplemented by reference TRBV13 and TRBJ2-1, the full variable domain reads AAGVIQSPRHLIKEKRETATLKCYPIPRHDTVYWYQQGPGQDPQFLISFYEKMQSDKGSIPDRFSAQQFSDYHSELNMSSLELGDSALYFCASSFRVGPENEQFFGPGTRLTVL.

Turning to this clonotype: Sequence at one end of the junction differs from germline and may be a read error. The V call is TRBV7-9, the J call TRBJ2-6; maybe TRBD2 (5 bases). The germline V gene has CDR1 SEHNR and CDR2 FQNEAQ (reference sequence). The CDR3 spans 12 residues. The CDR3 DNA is TGTGCCAGCAGCTTGGAGGCGTCGACGCCGTATTTC. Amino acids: CASSLEASTPYF.

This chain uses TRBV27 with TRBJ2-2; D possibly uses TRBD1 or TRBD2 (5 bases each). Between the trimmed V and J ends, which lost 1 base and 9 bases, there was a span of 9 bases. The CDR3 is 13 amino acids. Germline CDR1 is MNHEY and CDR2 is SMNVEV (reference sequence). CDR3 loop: CASSLWGSRELFF. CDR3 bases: TGTGCCAGCAGTTTATGGGGGTCCAGGGAGCTGTTTTTT.

The CDR3 loop is CASGLVVGGGAFF. As DNA, the CDR3 is TGTGCTAGTGGTTTGGTGGTGGGGGGGGGAGCTTTCTTT. The chain is built from TRBV12-5 and TRBJ1-1; possible D gene TRBD1, 5 bases. The CDR3 contains 13 residues. The V gene lost 0 bases and the J gene lost 10 bases, with 12 bases spanning the gap. CDR1 and CDR2 (germline): LGHNT, FRNRAP.

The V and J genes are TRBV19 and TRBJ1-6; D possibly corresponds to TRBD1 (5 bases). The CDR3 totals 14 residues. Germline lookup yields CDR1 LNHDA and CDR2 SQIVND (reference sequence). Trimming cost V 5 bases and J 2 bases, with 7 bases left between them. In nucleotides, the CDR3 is TGTGCCAGTAGTGAGGGACCCTATAATTCACCCCTCCACTTT. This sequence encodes CASSEGPYNSPLHF.

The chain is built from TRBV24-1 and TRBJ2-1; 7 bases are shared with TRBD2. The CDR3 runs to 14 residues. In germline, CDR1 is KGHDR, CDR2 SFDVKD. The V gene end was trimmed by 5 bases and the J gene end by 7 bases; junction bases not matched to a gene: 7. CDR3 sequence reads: CATSAIEGGNEQFF. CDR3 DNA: TGTGCCACCAGTGCGATCGAGGGAGGGAATGAGCAGTTCTTC.

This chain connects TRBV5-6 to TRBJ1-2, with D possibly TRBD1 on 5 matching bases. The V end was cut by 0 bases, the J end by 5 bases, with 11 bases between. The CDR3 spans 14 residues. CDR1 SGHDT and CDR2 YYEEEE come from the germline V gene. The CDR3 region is CASSLGGRTYGYTF. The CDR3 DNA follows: TGTGCCAGCAGCTTGGGGGGCAGGACTTATGGCTACACCTTC. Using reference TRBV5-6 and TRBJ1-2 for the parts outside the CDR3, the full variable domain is DAGVTQSPTHLIKTRGQQVTLRCSPKSGHDTVSWYQQALGQGPQFIFQYYEEEERQRGNFPDRFSGHQFPNYSSELNVNALLLGDSALYLCASSLGGRTYGYTFGSGTRLTVV.

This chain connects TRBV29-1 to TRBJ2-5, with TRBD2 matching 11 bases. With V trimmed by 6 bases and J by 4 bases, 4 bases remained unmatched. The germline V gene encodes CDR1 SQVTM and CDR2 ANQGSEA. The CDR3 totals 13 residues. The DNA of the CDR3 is TGCAGCGTGCAAGGACTAGCGGGAGAGACCCAGTACTTC. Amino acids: CSVQGLAGETQYF.

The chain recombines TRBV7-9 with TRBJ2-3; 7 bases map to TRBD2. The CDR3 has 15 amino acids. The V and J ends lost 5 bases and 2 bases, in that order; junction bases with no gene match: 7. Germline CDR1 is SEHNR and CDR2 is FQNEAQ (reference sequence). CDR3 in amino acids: CASSPLGGDTDTQYF. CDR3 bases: TGTGCCAGCAGCCCCCTGGGGGGGGACACAGATACGCAGTATTTT.

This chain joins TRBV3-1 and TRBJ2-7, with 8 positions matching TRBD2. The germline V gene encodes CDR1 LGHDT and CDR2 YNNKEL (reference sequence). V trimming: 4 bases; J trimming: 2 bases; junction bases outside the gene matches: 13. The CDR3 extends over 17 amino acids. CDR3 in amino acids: CASSPPLAGGFPYEQYF. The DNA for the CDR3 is TGTGCCAGCAGCCCCCCCTTGGCGGGAGGTTTCCCCTACGAGCAGTACTTC.